A single sample gave rise to the 21 T cell receptor beta chains below, sequenced in a study of cytomegalovirus exposure and HLA in healthy donors. PCR was performed using 60 Vbeta and 13 Jbeta primers. The data were produced by immunoSEQ multiplex PCR, yet TCRdb's version contains in-frame clones alone and is incomplete. The profile covers roughly 200,000 clones, with 79% appearing a single time and approximately 1.5% taken by the ten largest. Material: PBMCs. Every receptor here comes from a girl aged 10 to 17 in good health and CMV-seropositive.

This chain joins TRBV19 and TRBJ1-5, with 7 bases matching TRBD1. After removal of 6 bases from V and 6 bases from J, the junction contained 8 bases not matched to a gene. Germline V gene data show CDR1 as LNHDA and CDR2 as SQIVND (reference sequence). The CDR3 sequence is 14 residues long. CDR3 nucleotide sequence: TGTGCCAGTAGCATGACAGGGTACCGTCAGCCCCAGCATTTT. It codes for CASSMTGYRQPQHF.

V and J are TRBV7-8 and TRBJ1-2; 7 positions match TRBD1. This CDR3 region has 16 residues. V was clipped by 5 bases and J by 0 bases; unmatched bases: 9. From germline, CDR1 is SGHVS and CDR2 FQNEAQ. The CDR3 region is CASSHGLQGTNYGYTF. CDR3 coding DNA: TGTGCCAGCAGCCATGGGCTACAGGGGACTAACTATGGCTACACCTTC.

This clone has a handful of counts. The V and J genes are TRBV11-3 and TRBJ1-1, with D maybe TRBD1 (5 bases). Deletions cut 0 bases from V and 6 bases from J, with 17 bases between. Per the germline V gene, CDR1 is SGHNT and CDR2 is YENEEA. CDR3 length equals 16 residues. For the CDR3, the DNA is TGTGCCAGCAGCTTAGATTGGGGTGACAGTTTCGCTGAAGCTTTCTTT. Its translation: CASSLDWGDSFAEAFF.

The V call is TRBV19, the J call TRBJ2-1; tentatively, D is TRBD2 (7 bases). CDR3 length equals 15 residues. Germline V lookup: CDR1 LNHDA, CDR2 SQIVND (reference sequence). Trimming took off 7 bases at V and 5 bases at J, with 18 bases between the two ends. This chain's CDR3 is CASTPTSGDNNEQFF. CDR3 sequence (DNA): TGTGCCAGTACCCCGACCAGCGGGGACAACAATGAGCAGTTCTTC.

The chain uses TRBV11-3 and TRBJ2-3; possibly TRBD1 for D (5 bases). Between the trimmed V and J ends, which lost 6 bases and 5 bases, there was a span of 12 bases. Looked up from germline, CDR1 is SGHNT and CDR2 is YENEEA. This CDR3 is built from 13 residues. The CDR3, as DNA: TGTGCCAGCAGGCCGACAGAGCGAGATACGCAGTATTTT. Its protein is CASRPTERDTQYF.

This clone was seen more than once but under ten times. V and J are TRBV14 and TRBJ2-1; TRBD1 agrees at 8 bases. The CDR3 has 18 amino acids. The germline V gene has CDR1 SGHDN and CDR2 FVKESK. J was trimmed by 0 bases and V by 1 base; bases with no gene match: 8. The CDR3 here is CASSQVSGGLSSYNEQFF. The CDR3 region has the DNA TGTGCCAGCAGCCAAGTGTCAGGGGGCCTAAGCTCCTACAATGAGCAGTTCTTC.

This rearrangement joins TRBV2 to TRBJ2-3; perhaps TRBD2 as D (6 bases). The length of the CDR3 is 17 residues. Germline V gene lookup returns CDR1 SNHLY and CDR2 FYNNEI. Between the trimmed V and J ends, which lost 6 bases and 3 bases, there was a span of 22 bases. CDR3 loop: CASRGGVWRVETDTQYF. In DNA form, the CDR3 reads TGTGCCAGCAGGGGTGGGGTGTGGAGGGTCGAGACAGATACGCAGTATTTT.

V gene TRBV5-1 combines with J gene TRBJ2-2; TRBD1 agrees at 9 bases. Trimming cost V 1 base and J 4 bases; bases outside gene matches: 2. The CDR3 consists of 15 residues. Germline V gene data show CDR1 as SGHRS and CDR2 as YFSETQ. In DNA form, the CDR3 reads TGCGCCAGCAGCTTGACAGGGGGCCTCACCGGGGAGCTGTTTTTT. Translation gives CASSLTGGLTGELFF.

The CDR3 protein is CASRGRLVGSITGELFF. The CDR3 region has the DNA TGTGCCAGCAGGGGGCGCCTTGTGGGCTCGATCACCGGGGAGCTGTTTTTT. This sequence joins TRBV2 and TRBJ2-2; possibly TRBD1 for D (5 bases). Germline V gives CDR1 SNHLY, CDR2 FYNNEI. The CDR3 sequence is 17 residues long. Between the trimmed V and J ends, which lost 6 bases and 4 bases, there was a span of 21 bases. Based on the CDR3 plus reference TRBV2 and TRBJ2-2, the full variable domain is EPEVTQTPSHQVTQMGQEVILRCVPISNHLYFYWYRQILGQKVEFLVSFYNNEISEKSEIFDDQFSVERPDGSNFTLKIRSTKLEDSAMYFCASRGRLVGSITGELFFGEGSRLTVL.

This rearrangement joins TRBV5-6 to TRBJ2-7; 11 positions agree with TRBD2. The V gene's germline CDR1 is SGHDT and CDR2 YYEEEE. This CDR3 is 16 amino acids long. V was clipped by 5 bases and J by 6 bases; unmatched bases: 13. This CDR3 is CASRNAGRLAGSEQYF. DNA for the CDR3: TGTGCCAGCAGGAACGCGGGTAGACTAGCGGGGAGCGAGCAGTACTTC.

The chain employs TRBV6-5 and TRBJ2-2, with 7 positions matching TRBD2. This CDR3 region has 15 residues. CDR1 is MNHEY, CDR2 SVGAGI, per germline. The J segment lost 1 base and the V segment lost 5 bases, leaving 4 bases of the junction unmatched. CDR3 in amino acids: CASSHGLVNTGELFF. CDR3 bases: TGTGCCAGCAGTCACGGACTAGTGAACACCGGGGAGCTGTTTTTT.

The table lists this clone with a few counts. The rearrangement links TRBV30 to TRBJ1-5; D gene ambiguous. The CDR3 is 13 amino acids. Trimming stripped 3 bases from V and 4 bases from J, with 10 bases between. Germline V gene sequence: CDR1 GTSNPN, CDR2 SVGIG (reference sequence). CDR3 DNA sequence: TGTGCCTGGAGCCCAAGAGGGAATCAGCCCCAGCATTTT. Protein: CAWSPRGNQPQHF.

The chain is built from TRBV4-2 and TRBJ2-7; 7 positions match TRBD1. The germline V gene encodes CDR1 LGHNA and CDR2 YNFKEQ. Trimming removed 7 bases from V and 5 bases from J; junction bases left unmatched: 11. There are 14 residues in the CDR3. In DNA form, the CDR3 reads TGTGCCAGCACCCAGCCAGACAGGGACAACGAGCAGTACTTC. Amino acids: CASTQPDRDNEQYF.

V gene TRBV2 combines with J gene TRBJ1-2, with a possible D match to TRBD1 (6 bases). Germline assignment: CDR1 SNHLY and CDR2 FYNNEI. The CDR3 covers 13 residues. Trimming stripped 5 bases from V and 7 bases from J, with 14 bases between. Written as DNA, the CDR3 is TGTGCCAGCAGTCAGGGGATCCCGCTTGGCTACACCTTC. It encodes CASSQGIPLGYTF.

The chain is built from TRBV11-2 and TRBJ2-1, with 10 bases matching TRBD2. The CDR3 totals 16 residues. The ends lost 1 base at V and 6 bases at J; junction bases unmatched: 6. Germline V lookup: CDR1 SGHAT, CDR2 FQNNGV. The CDR3 DNA reads as TGTGCCAGCAGCTTAGGTACAGCGGGGGGGCGCAATGAGCAGTTCTTC. Translated: CASSLGTAGGRNEQFF.

The rearrangement uses TRBV7-8 and TRBJ1-2; 7 bases are a match to TRBD1. The V gene end was trimmed by 2 bases and the J gene end by 1 base; junction bases not matched to a gene: 7. The CDR3 consists of 16 residues. The germline V gene encodes CDR1 SGHVS and CDR2 FQNEAQ. CDR3 sequence: CASSLYRTGRNYGYTF. The CDR3 DNA follows: TGTGCCAGCAGCTTATATCGGACAGGACGTAACTATGGCTACACCTTC.

This chain joins TRBV7-8 and TRBJ1-2; 7 bases agree with TRBD1. The V and J ends lost 5 bases and 2 bases, in that order; junction bases with no gene match: 8. The CDR3 runs to 15 residues. The germline V gene encodes CDR1 SGHVS and CDR2 FQNEAQ. This chain's CDR3 is CASSTTTGSNYGYTF. As DNA, the CDR3 is TGTGCCAGCAGCACTACGACAGGGTCGAACTATGGCTACACCTTC. Looking up the rest from reference TRBV7-8 and TRBJ1-2 gives the full variable domain: GAGVSQSPRYKVAKRGQDVALRCDPISGHVSLFWYQQALGQGPEFLTYFQNEAQLDKSGLPSDRFFAERPEGSVSTLKIQRTQQEDSAVYLCASSTTTGSNYGYTFGSGTRLTVV.

The V gene is TRBV7-9, the J gene TRBJ1-2; D is unresolved. The germline gives CDR1 SEHNR, CDR2 FQNEAQ (reference sequence). CDR3 size: 16 residues. V was cut by 4 bases and J by 2 bases, with 17 bases left in between. CDR3 region: CASSSSDGGKNYGYTF. The CDR3 coding sequence is TGTGCCAGCAGCTCTAGCGACGGAGGGAAAAACTATGGCTACACCTTC.

The CDR3 protein is CASSLGQSNSPLHF. CDR3 DNA sequence: TGTGCCAGCAGTTTAGGACAGAGTAATTCACCCCTCCACTTT. The gene calls are TRBV27 and TRBJ1-6; tentatively, D is TRBD1 (6 bases). This CDR3 is built from 14 residues. In germline, CDR1 is MNHEY, CDR2 SMNVEV (reference sequence). V was trimmed by 2 bases and J by 6 bases, leaving 8 bases between them.

As for this clone: One end of the junction fails to match germline, which may point to a read error. The chain couples TRBV2 to TRBJ2-2, with no clear D. The germline V gene encodes CDR1 SNHLY and CDR2 FYNNEI. This CDR3 region has 12 residues. The CDR3 here is CASGQNTGELFF. DNA of the CDR3: TGCGCGTCGGGTCAGAACACCGGGGAGCTGTTTTTT. The full variable domain, with the rest looked up from reference TRBV2 and TRBJ2-2, is EPEVTQTPSHQVTQMGQEVILRCVPISNHLYFYWYRQILGQKVEFLVSFYNNEISEKSEIFDDQFSVERPDGSNFTLKIRSTKLEDSAMYFCASGQNTGELFFGEGSRLTVL.

The chain joins TRBV6-6 to TRBJ1-3, with D possibly TRBD1 on 5 matching bases. The V gene lost 7 bases and the J gene lost 2 bases, with 15 bases spanning the gap. The CDR3 is 15 amino acids. Germline V gives CDR1 MNHNY, CDR2 SVGAGI (reference sequence). The CDR3 sequence is CASTPLGGAGNTIYF. Written as DNA, the CDR3 is TGTGCCAGCACTCCACTAGGAGGGGCTGGAAACACCATATATTTT.